This T cell receptor (beta chain) was recovered during a study of T cells after yellow fever vaccination. With V trimmed by 1 base and J by 4 bases, 3 bases remained unmatched. Germline V gene data show CDR1 as MGHRA and CDR2 as YSYEKL. The CDR3 has 14 amino acids. This clonotype was picked up a small number of times. TCRdb fed the 5' RACE reads into MiXCR, producing one record per CDR3 protein. This repertoire shows 300,000 to 350,000 distinct CDR3 sequences, around 3.9% found once; its top ten account for 20% to 30%. The TCR sequence derives from a man between 18 and 35 years old who received the YFV17D yellow fever vaccine. The input for sequencing was PBMCs, taken 5 days after the yellow fever booster vaccination. The chain employs TRBV4-1 and TRBJ1-2; 7 bases align to TRBD1. CDR3: CASSQAGQRYGYTF. The DNA for the CDR3 is TGCGCCAGCAGCCAAGCGGGACAGCGCTATGGCTACACCTTC.